This T cell receptor beta chain was observed in a study of T cells in Graves' hyperthyroidism and ophthalmopathy. Patients affected by ophthalmopathy presented a Clinical Activity Score of at least 3, a NOSPECS grade of at least 4, and disease duration below 3 months. Diagnoses were made from clinical symptoms, serum measures (thyroxine and TRAb), thyroid ultrasound and orbital computed tomography. This clonotype was detected only a few times. Amplified TCR beta CDR3 regions derived from RNA transcripts. Primed by the HTBI set, a first-round RT-PCR was run on the TCR CDR3. MiXCR, applied by TCRdb to the multiplex PCR reads, yields one record per CDR3 protein. The table includes roughly 400,000 distinct CDR3 sequences, over 12% detected once. The CDR3 is made up of 14 amino acids. Trimming removed 6 bases from V and 5 bases from J; junction bases left unmatched: 4.

The specimen was blood. This chain links TRBV12-3 or TRBV12-4 with TRBJ1-6; 7 bases match TRBD1. The sequence was collected from a man aged 45-65 years with Graves' ophthalmopathy. CDR3 protein: CASSHTGDNSPLHF. The DNA for the CDR3 is TGTGCCAGCAGCCATACAGGGGATAATTCACCCCTCCACTTT.